The TCR beta chain described here comes from a study of shared clonotypes between healthy human individuals. Assay: immunoSEQ multiplex PCR; the TCRdb copy retains only in-frame clones and omits some. The repertoire holds 550,000 to 700,000 clones, with around four fifths as singletons. This clone showed up just a few times. Its antigen is undetermined. Other nucleotide sequences from this sample produce the same CDR3. Points from the study as a whole: Sorted-subset sequencing, rarefaction showed, was incomplete despite large depth. Few donors restricted represented genetic and exposure-history diversity.

Both subsets, CD45RA+ naive and CD45RA-negative memory, were split from the CD4+ cells. V shed 4 bases, J shed 3 bases, and the junction held 5 bases outside the gene matches. The germline gives CDR1 MGHDK, CDR2 SYGVNS. The CDR3 runs to 15 residues. The receptor's source is a woman aged 30 to 39 in good health. Material for sequencing was memory CD4+ T cells sorted from blood. Stated subset: CD45RA-negative fraction. The chain couples TRBV25-1 to TRBJ2-7; 11 bases fit TRBD2. CDR3 amino acids: CASSGGTSGLYEQYF. The CDR3 DNA reads as TGTGCCAGCAGTGGGGGGACTAGCGGACTCTACGAGCAGTACTTC.